This entry lists 14 T cell receptor beta chains sequenced from one sample in a study of human T cells and chemical hapten exposure (dated by TCRdb to 2020 to 2023). Per the publication, the time point label means: patch test 3, about 24 weeks after DPC sensitization. The treatment or condition label corresponds to: therapeutic diphenylcyclopropenone sensitization with weekly scalp DPC. Preparation of the library involved RACE. The listed sequencing device is NextSeq 500. TCRdb redid the processing of the public reads, applying fastp at Q25 and MiXCR, and retained in-frame beta chains. Identical CDR3 protein sequences are pooled into one entry, listed with their most common genes and DNA. Across this sample there are 25,000 to 35,000 distinct CDR3 sequences, with approximately 6% seen only once. The top ten clonotypes cover 5% to 7% of the sample. The sample was whole blood, taken in connection with sensitization to the hapten diphenylcyclopropenone (DPC). The receptors shown here come from a man aged 25 to 40 with alopecia areata. Some clones in this sample may be carry-over from other donors' samples.

This clonotype was recorded many times. This chain uses TRBV4-3 with TRBJ2-3, with 14 bases that match TRBD2. Germline V CDR1 and CDR2: LGHNA, YSLEER. This CDR3 is built from 20 residues. The V gene end was trimmed by 0 bases and the J gene end by 4 bases; junction bases not matched to a gene: 12. The CDR3: CASSQDLGTSGGHPPDTQYF. The CDR3 DNA is TGCGCCAGCAGCCAAGATCTGGGGACTAGCGGGGGCCATCCGCCAGATACGCAGTATTTT.

This clonotype was counted at least ten times. The gene calls are TRBV20-1 and TRBJ2-3, with 7 bases fitting TRBD2. CDR3 length: 13 residues. The V and J ends lost 3 bases and 6 bases, in that order; junction bases with no gene match: 6. Germline CDR1 reads DFQATT; CDR2 reads SNEGSKA (reference sequence). The CDR3 nucleotides read TGCAGTGCTAGGGGGACTAACGTTGATACGCAGTATTTT. Amino acids: CSARGTNVDTQYF.

The sample holds many counts of this clonotype. V usage is TRBV4-2 and J usage is TRBJ2-4, with a weak D call TRBD2 (5 bases). CDR3 size: 16 residues. Germline V gene lookup returns CDR1 LGHNA and CDR2 YNFKEQ. Trimming stripped 0 bases from V and 1 base from J, with 10 bases between. CDR3 nucleotides: TGTGCCAGCAGCCAAGAGGACTCCCGGGCCAAAAACATTCAGTACTTC. This encodes CASSQEDSRAKNIQYF.

This clonotype was picked up many times. The genes are TRBV29-1 and TRBJ2-5; 9 nucleotides match TRBD2. With 4 bases clipped from V and 0 bases from J, the junction kept 15 bases outside the gene matches. The CDR3 consists of 18 residues. Germline V CDR1 and CDR2: SQVTM, ANQGSEA. CDR3: CSVVRGTAGGPNQETQYF. The CDR3 region has the DNA TGCAGCGTTGTACGTGGGACGGCGGGAGGGCCCAACCAAGAGACCCAGTACTTC.

This clonotype was observed many times. The rearrangement links TRBV18 to TRBJ2-7, with D maybe TRBD2 (5 bases). Trimming removed 3 bases from V and 0 bases from J, with 12 bases in between. The CDR3 extends over 15 amino acids. Per the germline V gene, CDR1 is KGHSH and CDR2 is LQKENI. CDR3 bases: TGTGCCAGCTCACCGCCCCTTAGCGACTCCTACGAGCAGTACTTC. It codes for CASSPPLSDSYEQYF. The variable domain in full, completed from reference TRBV18 and TRBJ2-7, reads NAGVMQNPRHLVRRRGQEARLRCSPMKGHSHVYWYRQLPEEGLKFMVYLQKENIIDESGMPKERFSAEFPKEGPSILRIQQVVRGDSAAYFCASSPPLSDSYEQYFGPGTRLTVT.

This clonotype was seen ten or more times. This chain connects TRBV7-6 to TRBJ2-7; 11 nucleotides align to TRBD2. V gave up 4 bases and J gave up 3 bases; unmatched junction bases: 5. The germline CDR1 and CDR2 sequences are SGHVS and FNYEAQ. The CDR3 loop spans 15 amino acids. The CDR3 is CASSSSGTSGYEQYF. The CDR3 DNA is TGTGCCAGCAGCTCGTCCGGGACTAGCGGCTACGAGCAGTACTTC.

This clonotype was counted at least ten times. The chain couples TRBV6-5 to TRBJ1-4, with D unclear. V dropped 6 bases and J dropped 0 bases, with 8 bases sitting between them. The germline V gene encodes CDR1 MNHEY and CDR2 SVGAGI. This CDR3 comprises 14 residues. CDR3 sequence: CASSRIATNEKLFF. The CDR3 DNA reads as TGTGCCAGCAGCCGCATTGCAACTAATGAAAAACTGTTTTTT.

Judged by abundance, this clonotype is medium-sized. The chain uses TRBV6-1 and TRBJ2-5; no definite D call. Trimming removed 2 bases from V and 1 base from J, with 11 bases in between. CDR1 is MNHNS, CDR2 SASEGT, per germline. This CDR3 comprises 15 residues. This CDR3 reads CASSELGRPQETQYF. The CDR3 DNA follows: TGTGCCAGCAGTGAACTTGGCAGACCCCAAGAGACCCAGTACTTC.

As to this clonotype: A read error may explain this, as a much larger clone is one base away. The chain joins TRBV19 to TRBJ2-3; 11 bases are shared with TRBD2. Trimming removed 5 bases from V and 1 base from J; junction bases left unmatched: 11. CDR1 and CDR2 from the germline V gene are LNHDA and SQIVND (reference sequence). The CDR3 consists of 18 residues. The CDR3 spells CASSFFGTSGPGTDTQYF. CDR3 coding DNA: TGTGCCAGTAGTTTCTTCGGGACTAGCGGACCCGGCACAGATACGCAGTATTTT.

With regard to this clonotype: An end of the junction does not agree with germline; a read error may underlie this. V is TRBV20-1 and J is TRBJ1-4; D unclear. CDR3 length: 13 residues. Germline V gene data show CDR1 as DFQATT and CDR2 as SNEGSKA (reference sequence). CDR3 sequence reads: CSARERTNEKQFF. CDR3 bases: TGCAGTGCTAGGGAGAGGACTAATGAAAAACAGTTTTTT.

This clonotype was recorded many times. The chain links TRBV27 to TRBJ2-3; 7 bases line up with TRBD1. Germline V gene lookup returns CDR1 MNHEY and CDR2 SMNVEV (reference sequence). This CDR3 region has 15 residues. Losses at the gene ends were 5 bases for V and 0 bases for J; bases not matched to a gene: 5. This chain's CDR3 is CASSPTGASTDTQYF. The CDR3 bases are TGTGCCAGCAGTCCAACAGGGGCTAGCACAGATACGCAGTATTTT.

This clonotype was recorded at least ten times. V gene TRBV30 combines with J gene TRBJ2-7; TRBD1 matches 8 bases. This CDR3 spans 13 amino acids. The germline V gene encodes CDR1 GTSNPN and CDR2 SVGIG (reference sequence). V was pared by 5 bases and J by 2 bases, with 5 bases of the junction left unmatched. The CDR3 here is CAWVGTGPYEQYF. Here the CDR3 DNA reads TGTGCCTGGGTTGGGACAGGTCCCTACGAGCAGTACTTC.

There are many counts of this clonotype. The rearrangement uses TRBV12-3 or TRBV12-4 and TRBJ2-7; D unclear. The CDR3 is made up of 15 amino acids. Trimming removed 3 bases at V and 4 bases at J, with 16 bases between. Here the CDR3 reads CASSLVAAGTYEQYF. The CDR3 region has the DNA TGTGCCAGCAGTTTGGTTGCGGCAGGAACGTACGAGCAGTACTTC.

This clonotype has at least ten counts. This chain connects TRBV12-3 or TRBV12-4 to TRBJ2-5; 9 bases are shared with TRBD1. The length of the CDR3 is 15 residues. The ends lost 4 bases at V and 4 bases at J; junction bases unmatched: 7. DNA of the CDR3: TGTGCCAGCAGTTCACCGTGGACAGGGGTAGAGACCCAGTACTTC. This translates into CASSSPWTGVETQYF.